This paragraph covers one T cell receptor (beta chain) sequence. This entry comes from a study of blood T cell repertoires in COVID-19. The protocol was immunoSEQ multiplex PCR, while the TCRdb copy is restricted to in-frame clones and leaves out a portion. The table lists around 250,000 clones, more than 75% of them singletons, with around 2.1% in the top ten. Across roughly 25 US areas, participants ranged in age from roughly 18 to 95 years. Sequencing was done on a sample of PBMCs or T cells enriched from blood (not recorded which). The receptor was derived from a woman between 50 and 59 years old who had recovered from COVID-19.

The chain's CDR3 is CASSLAPGTNTEAFF. The CDR3 DNA sequence: TGCGCCAGCAGCTTGGCCCCAGGTACAAACACTGAAGCTTTCTTT. The rearrangement joins TRBV5-1 to TRBJ1-1; no definite D call. Germline V gene data show CDR1 as SGHRS and CDR2 as YFSETQ. The V gene lost 0 bases and the J gene lost 2 bases, with 11 bases spanning the gap. The CDR3 extends over 15 amino acids.